The present T cell receptor (beta chain) was sequenced within a study of cytomegalovirus exposure and HLA in healthy donors. 60 Vbeta and 13 Jbeta primers were used in PCR. Assay used: immunoSEQ multiplex PCR; TCRdb lists only in-frame clones, some missing. Among 90,000 to 130,000 clones listed, over 65% were seen once. This CDR3 is 15 amino acids long. V was pared by 1 base and J by 5 bases, with 4 bases of the junction left unmatched. Looked up from germline, CDR1 is SGHTA and CDR2 is FQGNSA. This chain connects TRBV7-2 to TRBJ2-7; 11 bases agree with TRBD1. The TCR originated in a woman in her twenties or thirties in good health and CMV-seronegative. Source material: PBMCs. The CDR3 here is CASSLVGTGGHEQYF. The CDR3, as DNA: TGTGCCAGCAGCTTAGTTGGGACAGGGGGACACGAGCAGTACTTC. The full variable domain, completed using reference TRBV7-2 and TRBJ2-7, is GAGVSQSPSNKVTEKGKDVELRCDPISGHTALYWYRQSLGQGLEFLIYFQGNSAPDKSGLPSDRFSAERTGGSVSTLTIQRTQQEDSAVYLCASSLVGTGGHEQYFGPGTRLTVT.